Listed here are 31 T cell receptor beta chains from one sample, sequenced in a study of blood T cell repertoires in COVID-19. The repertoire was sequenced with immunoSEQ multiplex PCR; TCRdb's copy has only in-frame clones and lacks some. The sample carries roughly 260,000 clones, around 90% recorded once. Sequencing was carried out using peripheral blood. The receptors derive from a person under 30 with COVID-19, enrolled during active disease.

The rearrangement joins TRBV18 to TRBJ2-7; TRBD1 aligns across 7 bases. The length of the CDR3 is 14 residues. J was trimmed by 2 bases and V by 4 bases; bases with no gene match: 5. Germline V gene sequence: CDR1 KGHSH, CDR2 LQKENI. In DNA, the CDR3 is TGTGCCAGCTCACAATACGGACAGGCCTACGAGCAGTACTTC. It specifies CASSQYGQAYEQYF.

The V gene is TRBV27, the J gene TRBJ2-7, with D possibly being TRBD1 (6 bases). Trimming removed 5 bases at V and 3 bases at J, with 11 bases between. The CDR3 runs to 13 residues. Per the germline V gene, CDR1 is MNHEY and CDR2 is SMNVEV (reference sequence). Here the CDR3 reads CASSGLDSYEQYF. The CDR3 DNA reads TGTGCCAGCAGTGGATTGGACAGCTACGAGCAGTACTTC.

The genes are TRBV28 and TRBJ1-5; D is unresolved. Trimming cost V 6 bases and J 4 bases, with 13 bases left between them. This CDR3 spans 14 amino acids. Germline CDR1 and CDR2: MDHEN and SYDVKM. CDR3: CASSLLPGNQPQHF. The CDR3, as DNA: TGTGCCAGCAGCCTCCTCCCGGGGAATCAGCCCCAGCATTTT.

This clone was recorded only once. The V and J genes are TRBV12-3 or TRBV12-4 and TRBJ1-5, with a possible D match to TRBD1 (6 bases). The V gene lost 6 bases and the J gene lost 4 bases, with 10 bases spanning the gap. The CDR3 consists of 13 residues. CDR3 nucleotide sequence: TGTGCCAGCAGGCAGGGGCGGAATCAGCCCCAGCATTTT. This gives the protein CASRQGRNQPQHF.

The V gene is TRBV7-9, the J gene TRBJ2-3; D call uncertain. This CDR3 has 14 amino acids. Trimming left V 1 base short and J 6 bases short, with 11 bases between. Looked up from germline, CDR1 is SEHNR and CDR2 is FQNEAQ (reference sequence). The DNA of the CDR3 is TGTGCCAGCAGCTTAGTTGATGCCGCGGATACGCAGTATTTT. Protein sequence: CASSLVDAADTQYF.

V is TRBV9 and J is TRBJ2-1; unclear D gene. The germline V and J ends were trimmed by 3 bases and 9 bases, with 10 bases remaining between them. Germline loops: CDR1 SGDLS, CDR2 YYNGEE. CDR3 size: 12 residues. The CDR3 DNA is TGTGCCAGCAGCGCGCCCCGAGGTGAGCAGTTCTTC. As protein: CASSAPRGEQFF.

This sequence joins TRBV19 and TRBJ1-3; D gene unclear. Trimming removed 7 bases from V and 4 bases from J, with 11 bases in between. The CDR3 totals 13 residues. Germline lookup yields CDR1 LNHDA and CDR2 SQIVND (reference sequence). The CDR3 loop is CASMAASGNTIYF. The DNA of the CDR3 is TGTGCCAGTATGGCGGCCTCGGGAAACACCATATATTTT.

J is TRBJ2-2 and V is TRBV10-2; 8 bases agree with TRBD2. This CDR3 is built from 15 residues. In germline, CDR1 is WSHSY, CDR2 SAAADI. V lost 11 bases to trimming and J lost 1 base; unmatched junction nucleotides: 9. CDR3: CAVLPTSENTGELFF. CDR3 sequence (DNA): TGCGCCGTGTTACCGACTAGCGAGAACACCGGGGAGCTGTTTTTT.

This chain's CDR3 is CASSHRVRAGELFF. The DNA of the CDR3 is TGTGCCAGCAGCCACAGGGTTAGGGCCGGGGAGCTGTTTTTT. J is TRBJ2-2 and V is TRBV3-1 (or the pseudogene TRBV3-2), with TRBD1 as a possible D gene (5 bases). V lost 3 bases and J 6 bases, leaving 11 bases between the germline ends. The germline gives CDR1 LGHDT, CDR2 YNNKEL (reference sequence). This CDR3 is built from 14 residues.

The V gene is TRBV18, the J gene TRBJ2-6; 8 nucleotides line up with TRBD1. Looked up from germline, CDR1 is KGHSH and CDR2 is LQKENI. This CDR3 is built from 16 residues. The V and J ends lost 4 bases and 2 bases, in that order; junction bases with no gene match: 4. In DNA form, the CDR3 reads TGTGCCAGCTCACGACCGGGACAGGCTGGGGCCAACGTCCTGACTTTC. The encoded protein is CASSRPGQAGANVLTF.

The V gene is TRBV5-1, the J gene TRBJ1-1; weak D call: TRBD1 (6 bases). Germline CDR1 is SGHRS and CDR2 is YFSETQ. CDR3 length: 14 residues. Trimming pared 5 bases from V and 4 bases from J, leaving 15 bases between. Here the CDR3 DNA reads TGCGCCAGCAGTTTACAGGGTCCGTCCACTGAAGCTTTCTTT. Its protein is CASSLQGPSTEAFF.

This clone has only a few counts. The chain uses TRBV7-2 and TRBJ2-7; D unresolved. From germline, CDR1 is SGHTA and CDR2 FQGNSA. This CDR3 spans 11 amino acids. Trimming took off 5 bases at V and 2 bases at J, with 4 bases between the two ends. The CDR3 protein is CASSPAYEQYF. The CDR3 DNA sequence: TGTGCCAGCAGCCCCGCCTACGAGCAGTACTTC.

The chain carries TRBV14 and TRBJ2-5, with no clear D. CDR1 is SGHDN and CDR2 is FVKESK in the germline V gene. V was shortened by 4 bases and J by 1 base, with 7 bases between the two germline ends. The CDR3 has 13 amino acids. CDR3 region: CASSPRLQETQYF. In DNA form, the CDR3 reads TGTGCCAGCAGCCCGAGGCTCCAAGAGACCCAGTACTTC.

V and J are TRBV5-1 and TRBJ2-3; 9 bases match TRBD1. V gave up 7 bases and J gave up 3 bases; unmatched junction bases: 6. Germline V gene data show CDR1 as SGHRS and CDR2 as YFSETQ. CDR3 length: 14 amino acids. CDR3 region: CASAGTGNTDTQYF. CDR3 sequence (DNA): TGCGCCAGCGCCGGGACAGGGAATACAGATACGCAGTATTTT.

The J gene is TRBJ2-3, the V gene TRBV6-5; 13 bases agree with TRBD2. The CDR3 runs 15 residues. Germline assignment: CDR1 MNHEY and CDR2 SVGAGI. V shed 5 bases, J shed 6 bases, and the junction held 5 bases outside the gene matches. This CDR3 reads CASSRLAGGEDTQYF. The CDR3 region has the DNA TGTGCCAGCAGTCGACTAGCGGGAGGCGAGGATACGCAGTATTTT.

The CDR3 protein is CASRLSGVGGDTQYF. DNA for the CDR3: TGTGCCAGCAGATTATCGGGAGTCGGAGGAGATACGCAGTATTTT. The rearrangement uses TRBV21-1 and TRBJ2-3; the DNA was not used to check the table's D call, TRBD2. TRBV21-1 is an annotated pseudogene. The CDR3 totals 15 residues.

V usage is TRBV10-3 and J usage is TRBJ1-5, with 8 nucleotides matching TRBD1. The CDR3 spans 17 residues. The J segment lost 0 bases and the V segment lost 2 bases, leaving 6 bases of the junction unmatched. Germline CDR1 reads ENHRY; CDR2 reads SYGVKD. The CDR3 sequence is CAISERDRIYSNQPQHF. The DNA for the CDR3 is TGTGCCATCAGTGAGAGGGACAGGATTTATAGCAATCAGCCCCAGCATTTT.

For the CDR3, the DNA is TGTGCCAGCAGTTTCCAACCAGTACAGGGGGGCAAAGAAAAACTGTTTTTT. This sequence encodes CASSFQPVQGGKEKLFF. The chain couples TRBV27 to TRBJ1-4, with 8 bases aligning to TRBD1. The CDR3 extends over 17 amino acids. Germline loops: CDR1 MNHEY, CDR2 SMNVEV (reference sequence). V lost 3 bases to trimming and J lost 8 bases; unmatched junction nucleotides: 14.

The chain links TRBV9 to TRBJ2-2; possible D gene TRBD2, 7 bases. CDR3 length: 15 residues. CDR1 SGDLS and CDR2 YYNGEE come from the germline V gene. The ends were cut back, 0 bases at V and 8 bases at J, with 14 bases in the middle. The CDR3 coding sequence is TGTGCCAGCAGCGTAGAACAGGGAGGGTCAGGGGAGCTGTTTTTT. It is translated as CASSVEQGGSGELFF.

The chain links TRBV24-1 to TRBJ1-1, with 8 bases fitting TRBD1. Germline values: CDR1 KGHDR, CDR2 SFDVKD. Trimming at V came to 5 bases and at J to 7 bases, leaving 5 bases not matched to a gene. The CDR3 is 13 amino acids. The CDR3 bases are TGTGCCACCAGTGGACAGGGGAGTGGTGAAGCTTTCTTT. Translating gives CATSGQGSGEAFF.

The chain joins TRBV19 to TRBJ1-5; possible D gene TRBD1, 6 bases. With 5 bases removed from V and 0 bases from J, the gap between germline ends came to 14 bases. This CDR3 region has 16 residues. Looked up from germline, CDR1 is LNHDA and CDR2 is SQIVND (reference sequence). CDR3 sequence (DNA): TGTGCCAGTAGTCCCAGGACAGCTTATAGCAATCAGCCCCAGCATTTT. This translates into CASSPRTAYSNQPQHF.

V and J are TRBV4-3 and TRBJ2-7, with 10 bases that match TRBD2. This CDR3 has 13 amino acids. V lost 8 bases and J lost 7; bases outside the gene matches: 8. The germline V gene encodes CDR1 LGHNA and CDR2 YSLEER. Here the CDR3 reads CASPSGRAREQYF. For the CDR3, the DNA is TGCGCCAGCCCCAGCGGGAGGGCCCGGGAGCAGTACTTC.

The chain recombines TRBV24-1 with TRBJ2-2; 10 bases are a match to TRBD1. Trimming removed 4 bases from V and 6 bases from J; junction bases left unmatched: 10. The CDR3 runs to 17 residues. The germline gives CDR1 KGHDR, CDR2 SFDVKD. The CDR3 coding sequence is TGTGCCACCAGTGAAGCCGGGACAGGGGCTCTGGCCGGGGAGCTGTTTTTT. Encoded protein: CATSEAGTGALAGELFF.

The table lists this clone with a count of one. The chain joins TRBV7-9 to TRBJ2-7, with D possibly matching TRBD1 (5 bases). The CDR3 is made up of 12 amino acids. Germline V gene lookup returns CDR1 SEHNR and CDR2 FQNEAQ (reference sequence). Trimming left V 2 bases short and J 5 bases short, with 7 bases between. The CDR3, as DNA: TGTGCCAGCAGCTTAACAGGTCACGAGCAGTACTTC. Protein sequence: CASSLTGHEQYF.

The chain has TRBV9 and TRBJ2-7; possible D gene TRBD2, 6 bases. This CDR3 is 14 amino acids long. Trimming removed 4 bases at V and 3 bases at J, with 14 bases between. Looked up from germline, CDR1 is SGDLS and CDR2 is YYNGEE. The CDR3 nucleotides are TGTGCCAGCAGCCCCAGACTAGGGCTCTACGAGCAGTACTTC. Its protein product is CASSPRLGLYEQYF.

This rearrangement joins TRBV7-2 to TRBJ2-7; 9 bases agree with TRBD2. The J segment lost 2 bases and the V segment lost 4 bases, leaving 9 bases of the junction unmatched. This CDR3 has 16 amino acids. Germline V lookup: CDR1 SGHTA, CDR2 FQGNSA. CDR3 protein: CASSSIFLAGPYEQYF. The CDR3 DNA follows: TGTGCCAGCAGCTCGATCTTCCTAGCGGGGCCCTACGAGCAGTACTTC.

CDR3 bases: TGTGCCATCAGTGAGAGTCTAGCGGGATACGAGCAGTACTTC. It translates to CAISESLAGYEQYF. The rearrangement links TRBV10-3 to TRBJ2-7, with 9 bases lining up with TRBD2. CDR3 length: 14 amino acids. Germline values: CDR1 ENHRY, CDR2 SYGVKD. V shed 2 bases and J 4 bases; nucleotides not matched to a gene: 3.

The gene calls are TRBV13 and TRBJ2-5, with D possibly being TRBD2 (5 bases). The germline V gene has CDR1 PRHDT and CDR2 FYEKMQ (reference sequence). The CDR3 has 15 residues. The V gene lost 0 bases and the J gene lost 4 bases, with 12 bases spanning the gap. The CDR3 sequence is CASSLGQTSRETQYF. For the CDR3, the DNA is TGTGCCAGCAGCTTAGGCCAAACTAGTCGAGAGACCCAGTACTTC.

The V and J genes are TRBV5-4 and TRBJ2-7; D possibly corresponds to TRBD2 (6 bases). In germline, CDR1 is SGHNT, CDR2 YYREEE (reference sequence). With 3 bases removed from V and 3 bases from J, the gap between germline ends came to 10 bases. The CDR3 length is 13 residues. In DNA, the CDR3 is TGTGCCAGCAGCTGGGGACTGGACTACGAGCAGTACTTC. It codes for CASSWGLDYEQYF.

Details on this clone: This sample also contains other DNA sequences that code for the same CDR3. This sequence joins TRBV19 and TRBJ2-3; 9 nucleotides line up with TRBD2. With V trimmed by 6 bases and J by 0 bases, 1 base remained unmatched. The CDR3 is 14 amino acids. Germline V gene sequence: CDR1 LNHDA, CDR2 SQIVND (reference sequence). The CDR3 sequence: CASRLAGSTDTQYF. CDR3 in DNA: TGTGCCAGTAGGCTAGCGGGAAGCACAGATACGCAGTATTTT. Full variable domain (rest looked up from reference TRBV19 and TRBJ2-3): DGGITQSPKYLFRKEGQNVTLSCEQNLNHDAMYWYRQDPGQGLRLIYYSQIVNDFQKGDIAEGYSVSREKKESFPLTVTSAQKNPTAFYLCASRLAGSTDTQYFGPGTRLTVL.

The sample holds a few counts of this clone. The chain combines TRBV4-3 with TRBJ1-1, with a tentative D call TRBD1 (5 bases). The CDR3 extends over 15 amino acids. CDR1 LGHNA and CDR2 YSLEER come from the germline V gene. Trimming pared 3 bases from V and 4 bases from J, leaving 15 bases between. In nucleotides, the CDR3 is TGCGCCAGCAGCCAGACCAGGGAATGGAGCACTGAAGCTTTCTTT. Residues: CASSQTREWSTEAFF.